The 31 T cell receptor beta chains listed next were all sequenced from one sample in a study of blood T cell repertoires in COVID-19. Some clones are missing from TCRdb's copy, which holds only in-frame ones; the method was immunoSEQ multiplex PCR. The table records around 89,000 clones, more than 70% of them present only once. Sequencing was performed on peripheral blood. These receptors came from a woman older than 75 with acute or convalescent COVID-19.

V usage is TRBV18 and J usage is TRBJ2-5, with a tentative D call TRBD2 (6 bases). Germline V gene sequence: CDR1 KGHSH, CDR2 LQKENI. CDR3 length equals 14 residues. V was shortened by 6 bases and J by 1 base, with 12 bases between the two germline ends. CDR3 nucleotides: TGTGCCAGCTCCTCCCGGGGGAGCCAAGAGACCCAGTACTTC. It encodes CASSSRGSQETQYF.

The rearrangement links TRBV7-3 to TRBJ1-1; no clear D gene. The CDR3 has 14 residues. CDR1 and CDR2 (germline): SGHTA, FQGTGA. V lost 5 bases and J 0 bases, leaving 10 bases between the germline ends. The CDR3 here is CASSVDGVNTEAFF. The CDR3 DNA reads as TGTGCCAGCAGCGTCGACGGGGTGAACACTGAAGCTTTCTTT.

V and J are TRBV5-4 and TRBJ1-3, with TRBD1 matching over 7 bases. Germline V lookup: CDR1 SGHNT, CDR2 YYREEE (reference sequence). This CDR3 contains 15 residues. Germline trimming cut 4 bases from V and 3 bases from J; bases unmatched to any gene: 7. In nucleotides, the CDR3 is TGTGCCAGCAGCGCCGGACAGGCCAATGGAAACACCATATATTTT. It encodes CASSAGQANGNTIYF.

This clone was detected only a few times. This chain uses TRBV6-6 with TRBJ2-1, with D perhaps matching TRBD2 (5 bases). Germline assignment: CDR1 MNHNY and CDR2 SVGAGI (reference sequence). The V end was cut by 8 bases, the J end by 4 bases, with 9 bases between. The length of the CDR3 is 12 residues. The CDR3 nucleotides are TGTGCCAGCTGCGAGGGTTACAATGAGCAGTTCTTC. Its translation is CASCEGYNEQFF.

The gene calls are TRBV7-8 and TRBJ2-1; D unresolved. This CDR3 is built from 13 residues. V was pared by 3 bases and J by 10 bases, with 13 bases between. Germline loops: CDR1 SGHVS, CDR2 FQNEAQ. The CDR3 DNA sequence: TGTGCCAGCAGCTTTCCTTTGGCCCCCGAGCAGTTCTTC. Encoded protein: CASSFPLAPEQFF.

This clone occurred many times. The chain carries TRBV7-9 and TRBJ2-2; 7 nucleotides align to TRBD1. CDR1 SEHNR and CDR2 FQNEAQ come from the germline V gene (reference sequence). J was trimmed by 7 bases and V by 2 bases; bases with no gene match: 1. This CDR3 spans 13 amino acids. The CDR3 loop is CASSLTGDGELFF. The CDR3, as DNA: TGTGCCAGCAGCTTAACAGGGGACGGGGAGCTGTTTTTT.

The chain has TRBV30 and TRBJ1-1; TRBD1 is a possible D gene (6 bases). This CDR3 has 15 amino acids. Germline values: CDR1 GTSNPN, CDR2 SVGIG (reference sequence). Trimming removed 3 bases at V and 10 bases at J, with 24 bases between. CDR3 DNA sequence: TGTGCCTGGAGCGGGGGGGCGGCAGTGGGGAATGTAGCTTTCTTT. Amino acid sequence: CAWSGGAAVGNVAFF. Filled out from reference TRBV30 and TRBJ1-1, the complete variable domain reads SQTIHQWPATLVQPVGSPLSLECTVEGTSNPNLYWYRQAAGRGLQLLFYSVGIGQISSEVPQNLSASRPQDRQFILSSKKLLLSDSGFYLCAWSGGAAVGNVAFFGQGTRLTVV.

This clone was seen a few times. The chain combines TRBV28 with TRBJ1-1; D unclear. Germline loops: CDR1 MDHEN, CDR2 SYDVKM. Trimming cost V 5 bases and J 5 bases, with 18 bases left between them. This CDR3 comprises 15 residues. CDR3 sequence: CASSPVDSFGTEAFF. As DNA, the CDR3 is TGTGCCAGCAGTCCCGTGGACTCCTTTGGGACTGAAGCTTTCTTT.

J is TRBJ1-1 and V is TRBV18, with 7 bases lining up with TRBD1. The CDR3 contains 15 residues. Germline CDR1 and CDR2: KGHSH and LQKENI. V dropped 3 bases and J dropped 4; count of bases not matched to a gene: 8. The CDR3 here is CASSPPGQVGTEAFF. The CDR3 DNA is TGTGCCAGCTCACCTCCCGGACAGGTTGGCACTGAAGCTTTCTTT.

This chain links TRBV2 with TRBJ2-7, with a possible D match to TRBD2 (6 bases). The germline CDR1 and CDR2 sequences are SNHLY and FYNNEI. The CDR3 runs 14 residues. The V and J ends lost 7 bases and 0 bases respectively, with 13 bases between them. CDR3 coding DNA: TGTGCCAGCAAGCCCGGGACTGACTCCTACGAGCAGTACTTC. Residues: CASKPGTDSYEQYF.

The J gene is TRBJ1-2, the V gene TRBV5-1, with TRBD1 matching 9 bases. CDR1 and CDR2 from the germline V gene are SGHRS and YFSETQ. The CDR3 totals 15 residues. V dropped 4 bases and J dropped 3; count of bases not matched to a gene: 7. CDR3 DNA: TGCGCCAGCAGCCCGGGGACAGGGTACGACTATGGCTACACCTTC. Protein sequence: CASSPGTGYDYGYTF.

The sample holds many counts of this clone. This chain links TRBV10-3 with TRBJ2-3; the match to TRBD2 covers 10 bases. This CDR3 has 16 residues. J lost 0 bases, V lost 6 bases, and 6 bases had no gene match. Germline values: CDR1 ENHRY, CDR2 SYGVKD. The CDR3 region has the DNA TGTGCCATCAGGGCCGGGACTAGCGAGAGCACAGATACGCAGTATTTT. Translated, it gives CAIRAGTSESTDTQYF.

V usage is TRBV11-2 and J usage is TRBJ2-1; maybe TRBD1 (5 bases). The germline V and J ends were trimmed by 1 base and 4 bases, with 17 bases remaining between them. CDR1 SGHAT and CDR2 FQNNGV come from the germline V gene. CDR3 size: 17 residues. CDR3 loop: CASSLGGWGGRYNEQFF. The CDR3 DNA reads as TGTGCCAGCAGCTTAGGTGGCTGGGGCGGAAGATACAATGAGCAGTTCTTC.

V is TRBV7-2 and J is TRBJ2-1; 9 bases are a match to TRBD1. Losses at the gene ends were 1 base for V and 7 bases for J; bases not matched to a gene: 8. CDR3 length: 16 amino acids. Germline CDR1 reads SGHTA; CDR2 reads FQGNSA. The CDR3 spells CASSLVQGQGTNEQFF. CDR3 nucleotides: TGTGCCAGCAGCTTAGTCCAGGGACAGGGCACGAATGAGCAGTTCTTC.

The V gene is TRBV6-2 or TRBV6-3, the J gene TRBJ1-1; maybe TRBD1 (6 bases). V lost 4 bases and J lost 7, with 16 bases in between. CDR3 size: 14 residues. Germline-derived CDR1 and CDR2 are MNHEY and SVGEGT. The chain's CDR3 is CASSLTGTTFEAFF. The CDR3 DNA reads TGTGCCAGCAGTTTGACAGGAACTACCTTTGAAGCTTTCTTT.

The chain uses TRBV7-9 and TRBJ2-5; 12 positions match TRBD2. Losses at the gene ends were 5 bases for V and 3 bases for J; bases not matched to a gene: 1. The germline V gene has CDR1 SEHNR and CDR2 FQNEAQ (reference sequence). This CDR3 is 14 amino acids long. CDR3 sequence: CASSRTSGEETQYF. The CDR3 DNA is TGTGCCAGCAGCAGGACTAGCGGGGAAGAGACCCAGTACTTC.

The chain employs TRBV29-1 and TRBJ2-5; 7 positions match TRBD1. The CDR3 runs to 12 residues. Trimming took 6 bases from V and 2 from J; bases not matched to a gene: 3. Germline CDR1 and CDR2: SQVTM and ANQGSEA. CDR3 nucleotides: TGCAGCGTGGGACAGATTCAAGAGACCCAGTACTTC. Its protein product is CSVGQIQETQYF.

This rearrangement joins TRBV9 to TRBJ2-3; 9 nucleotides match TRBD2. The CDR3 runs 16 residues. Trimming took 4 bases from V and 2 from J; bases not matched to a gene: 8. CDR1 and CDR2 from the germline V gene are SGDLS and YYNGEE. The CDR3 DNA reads TGTGCCAGCAGCCCCCAGGGCGGGGGGGCCACAGATACGCAGTATTTT. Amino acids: CASSPQGGGATDTQYF. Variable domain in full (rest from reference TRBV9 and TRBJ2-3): DSGVTQTPKHLITATGQRVTLRCSPRSGDLSVYWYQQSLDQGLQFLIQYYNGEERAKGNILERFSAQQFPDLHSELNLSSLELGDSALYFCASSPQGGGATDTQYFGPGTRLTVL.

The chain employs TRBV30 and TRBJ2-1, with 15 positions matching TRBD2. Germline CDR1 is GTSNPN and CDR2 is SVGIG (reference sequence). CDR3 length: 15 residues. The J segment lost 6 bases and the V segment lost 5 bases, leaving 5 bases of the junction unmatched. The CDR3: CAWGLAGGRGNEQFF. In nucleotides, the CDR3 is TGTGCCTGGGGACTAGCGGGGGGGCGCGGCAATGAGCAGTTCTTC. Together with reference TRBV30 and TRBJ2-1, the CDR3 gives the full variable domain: SQTIHQWPATLVQPVGSPLSLECTVEGTSNPNLYWYRQAAGRGLQLLFYSVGIGQISSEVPQNLSASRPQDRQFILSSKKLLLSDSGFYLCAWGLAGGRGNEQFFGPGTRLTVL.

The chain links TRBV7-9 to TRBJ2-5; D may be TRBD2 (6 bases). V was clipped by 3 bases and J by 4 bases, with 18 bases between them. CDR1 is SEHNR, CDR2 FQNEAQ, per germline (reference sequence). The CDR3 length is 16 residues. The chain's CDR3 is CASSFFGGSKGETQYF. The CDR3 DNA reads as TGTGCCAGCAGCTTTTTCGGGGGATCAAAGGGAGAGACCCAGTACTTC. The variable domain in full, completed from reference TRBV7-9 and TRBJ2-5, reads DTGVSQNPRHKITKRGQNVTFRCDPISEHNRLYWYRQTLGQGPEFLTYFQNEAQLEKSRLLSDRFSAERPKGSFSTLEIQRTEQGDSAMYLCASSFFGGSKGETQYFGPGTRLLVL.

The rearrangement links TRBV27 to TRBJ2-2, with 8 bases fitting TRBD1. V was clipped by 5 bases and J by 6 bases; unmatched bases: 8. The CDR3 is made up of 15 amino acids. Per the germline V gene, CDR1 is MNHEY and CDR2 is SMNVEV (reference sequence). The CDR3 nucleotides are TGTGCCAGCAGTCTTCTTACGACAGGGGCCGGGGAGCTGTTTTTT. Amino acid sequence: CASSLLTTGAGELFF.

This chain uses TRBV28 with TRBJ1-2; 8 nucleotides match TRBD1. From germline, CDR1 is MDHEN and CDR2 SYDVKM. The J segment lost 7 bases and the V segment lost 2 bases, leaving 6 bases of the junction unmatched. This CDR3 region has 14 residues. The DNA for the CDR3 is TGTGCCAGCAGTTTAATGGACAGGGTTGGTGGCTACACCTTC. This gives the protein CASSLMDRVGGYTF.

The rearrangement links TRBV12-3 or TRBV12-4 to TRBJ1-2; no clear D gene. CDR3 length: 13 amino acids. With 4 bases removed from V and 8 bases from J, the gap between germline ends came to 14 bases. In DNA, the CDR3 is TGTGCCAGCAGTTCGGTCGGGTCTAAGGGCTACACCTTC. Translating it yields CASSSVGSKGYTF.

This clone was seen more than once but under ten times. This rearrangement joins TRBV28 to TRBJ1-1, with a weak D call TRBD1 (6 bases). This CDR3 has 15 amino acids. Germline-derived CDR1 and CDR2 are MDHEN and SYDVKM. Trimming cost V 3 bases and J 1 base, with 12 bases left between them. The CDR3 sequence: CASSFGGAENTEAFF. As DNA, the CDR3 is TGTGCCAGCAGTTTCGGGGGGGCTGAGAACACTGAAGCTTTCTTT.

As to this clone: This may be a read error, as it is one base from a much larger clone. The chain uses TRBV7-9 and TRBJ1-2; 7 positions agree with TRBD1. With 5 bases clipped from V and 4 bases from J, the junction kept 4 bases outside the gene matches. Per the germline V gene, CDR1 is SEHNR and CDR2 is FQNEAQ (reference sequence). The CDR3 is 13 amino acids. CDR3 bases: TGTGCCAGCAGCCCCGGGACAGTCTATGGCTACACCTTC. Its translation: CASSPGTVYGYTF.

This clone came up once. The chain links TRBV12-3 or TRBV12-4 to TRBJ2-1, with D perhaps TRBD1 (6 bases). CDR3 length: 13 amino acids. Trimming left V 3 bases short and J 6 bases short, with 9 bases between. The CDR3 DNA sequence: TGTGCCAGCAGTTTTCAGGGGTTCAATGAGCAGTTCTTC. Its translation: CASSFQGFNEQFF.

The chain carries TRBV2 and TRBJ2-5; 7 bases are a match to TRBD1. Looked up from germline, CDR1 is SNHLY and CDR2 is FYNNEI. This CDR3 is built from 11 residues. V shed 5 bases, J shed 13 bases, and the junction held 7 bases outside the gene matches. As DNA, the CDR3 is TGTGCCAGCAGTCCCGACAGGGACCCGTACTTC. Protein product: CASSPDRDPYF.

The CDR3 DNA is TGTGTCGTACATTCTCGCGGGTTCTTC. This translates into CVVHSRGFF. The chain uses TRBV2 and TRBJ2-1, with D uncertain. The germline gives CDR1 SNHLY, CDR2 FYNNEI. The CDR3 runs 9 residues.

CDR3 loop: CASSLDGQDTETQYF. As DNA, the CDR3 is TGTGCCAGCAGCTTAGATGGACAGGACACCGAGACCCAGTACTTC. This rearrangement joins TRBV11-3 to TRBJ2-5; 7 nucleotides align to TRBD1. After removal of 0 bases from V and 5 bases from J, the junction contained 6 bases not matched to a gene. CDR1 SGHNT and CDR2 YENEEA come from the germline V gene. The CDR3 length is 15 residues.

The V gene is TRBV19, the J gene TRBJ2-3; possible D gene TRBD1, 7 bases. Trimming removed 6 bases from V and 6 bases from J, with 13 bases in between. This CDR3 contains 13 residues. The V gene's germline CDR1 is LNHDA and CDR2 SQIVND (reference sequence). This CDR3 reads CASSQGGSDTQYF. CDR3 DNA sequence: TGTGCCAGTAGCCAGGGGGGTTCGGATACGCAGTATTTT.

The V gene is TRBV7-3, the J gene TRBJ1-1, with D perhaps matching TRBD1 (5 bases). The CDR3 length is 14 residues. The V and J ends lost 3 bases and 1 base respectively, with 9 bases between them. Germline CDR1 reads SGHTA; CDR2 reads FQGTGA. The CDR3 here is CASSFDGQNTEAFF. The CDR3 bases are TGTGCCAGCAGCTTTGACGGACAGAACACTGAAGCTTTCTTT.